Listed here are 16 T cell receptor beta chains from one sample, sequenced in a study of blood T cell repertoires in COVID-19. The assay was immunoSEQ multiplex PCR, and TCRdb's table has in-frame clones only and misses some. This table holds under 200,000 clones, roughly 86% found once. Material: peripheral blood. The receptor source for this set is a man aged 70 or older with acute or convalescent COVID-19.

CDR3 protein: CASSLEGVLYNSPLHF. CDR3 sequence (DNA): TGCGCCAGCAGCTTGGAAGGAGTGTTGTATAATTCACCCCTCCACTTT. The chain couples TRBV5-1 to TRBJ1-6; D is undetermined. This CDR3 contains 16 residues. Trimming removed 0 bases from V and 4 bases from J, with 11 bases in between. Germline CDR1 is SGHRS and CDR2 is YFSETQ.

For the CDR3, the DNA is TGTGCCAGTAGTATTACTGGAGAATCCCCCGAAGCTTTCTTT. It codes for CASSITGESPEAFF. The chain uses TRBV19 and TRBJ1-1; no clear D. This CDR3 is 14 amino acids long. Germline CDR1 is LNHDA and CDR2 is SQIVND (reference sequence). V was shortened by 3 bases and J by 8 bases, with 16 bases between the two germline ends.

The chain has TRBV10-1 and TRBJ2-3; no firm D call. The CDR3 sequence is 12 residues long. The germline CDR1 and CDR2 sequences are WNHNN and SYGVQD (reference sequence). V gave up 4 bases and J gave up 6 bases, with 8 bases separating them. CDR3 loop: CASSAGQDTQYF. As DNA, the CDR3 is TGCGCCAGCAGTGCGGGTCAGGATACGCAGTATTTT.

This clone turned up a few times. The chain links TRBV9 to TRBJ2-7, with 9 positions matching TRBD1. The trim removed 0 bases at V and 6 bases at J, leaving 7 bases unmatched. Germline V gene data show CDR1 as SGDLS and CDR2 as YYNGEE. The CDR3 spans 15 residues. CDR3 DNA: TGTGCCAGCAGCGTAGGCGCGGGACAGGGAGGCGAGCAGTACTTC. It encodes CASSVGAGQGGEQYF.

Turning to this clone: The same CDR3 arises from other DNA sequences in this sample as well. Here the CDR3 DNA reads TGTGCCAGCAGCTTGGATCAGGGCAATCAGCCCCAGCATTTT. It codes for CASSLDQGNQPQHF. This rearrangement joins TRBV5-5 to TRBJ1-5; no clear D. V lost 0 bases and J lost 2, with 6 bases in between. The CDR3 consists of 14 residues. CDR1 SGHKS and CDR2 YYEKEE come from the germline V gene (reference sequence). The variable domain in full, with the rest retrieved from reference TRBV5-5 and TRBJ1-5, is DAGVTQSPTHLIKTRGQQVTLRCSPISGHKSVSWYQQVLGQGPQFIFQYYEKEERGRGNFPDRFSARQFPNYSSELNVNALLLGDSALYLCASSLDQGNQPQHFGDGTRLSIL.

This sequence joins TRBV19 and TRBJ1-2; tentative D call: TRBD1 (5 bases). This CDR3 is built from 15 residues. Trimming cost V 5 bases and J 4 bases, with 17 bases left between them. Germline V gene data show CDR1 as LNHDA and CDR2 as SQIVND (reference sequence). CDR3 protein: CASSAQQEAFYGYTF. In DNA form, the CDR3 reads TGTGCCAGTAGTGCACAACAGGAAGCATTCTATGGCTACACCTTC.

The chain links TRBV11-2 to TRBJ2-3; no reliable D call. The V gene's germline CDR1 is SGHAT and CDR2 FQNNGV. This CDR3 region has 13 residues. Between the trimmed V and J ends, which lost 6 bases and 4 bases, there was a span of 11 bases. In DNA, the CDR3 is TGTGCCAGCAGACAGTGGATCGCAGATACGCAGTATTTT. Amino acids: CASRQWIADTQYF.

The V gene is TRBV9, the J gene TRBJ2-2; 12 bases match TRBD2. Germline V gene sequence: CDR1 SGDLS, CDR2 YYNGEE. With 4 bases clipped from V and 6 bases from J, the junction kept 10 bases outside the gene matches. This CDR3 spans 17 amino acids. In DNA, the CDR3 is TGTGCCAGCAGCCCCAGACTAGCGGGGGCTAGTGCCGGGGAGCTGTTTTTT. It specifies CASSPRLAGASAGELFF.

V gene TRBV3-1 (or the pseudogene TRBV3-2) combines with J gene TRBJ1-5; D remains ambiguous. This CDR3 region has 15 residues. The germline CDR1 and CDR2 sequences are LGHDT and YNNKEL (reference sequence). V lost 4 bases and J 0 bases, leaving 10 bases between the germline ends. This CDR3 is CASSLSFYSNQPQHF. For the CDR3, the DNA is TGTGCCAGCAGCCTGAGTTTCTATAGCAATCAGCCCCAGCATTTT.

V is TRBV7-8 and J is TRBJ1-1; weak D call: TRBD1 (6 bases). There are 18 residues in the CDR3. Germline CDR1 SGHVS, CDR2 FQNEAQ. The V and J ends lost 5 bases and 2 bases respectively, with 24 bases between them. The CDR3 loop reads CASSPWEGGRGINTEAFF. The CDR3 nucleotides are TGTGCCAGCAGCCCGTGGGAGGGGGGGCGCGGGATTAACACTGAAGCTTTCTTT.

The chain has TRBV5-4 and TRBJ2-2, with D perhaps matching TRBD1 (6 bases). Deletions cut 0 bases from V and 6 bases from J, with 9 bases between. Germline lookup yields CDR1 SGHNT and CDR2 YYREEE (reference sequence). The CDR3 is 14 residues long. This CDR3 reads CASSLGGPAGELFF. CDR3 coding DNA: TGTGCCAGCAGCTTGGGGGGGCCGGCCGGGGAGCTGTTTTTT. Full variable domain (outside the CDR3, taken from reference TRBV5-4 and TRBJ2-2): ETGVTQSPTHLIKTRGQQVTLRCSSQSGHNTVSWYQQALGQGPQFIFQYYREEENGRGNFPPRFSGLQFPNYSSELNVNALELDDSALYLCASSLGGPAGELFFGEGSRLTVL.

The chain employs TRBV30 and TRBJ1-5, with 7 positions matching TRBD1. V gave up 4 bases and J gave up 3 bases; unmatched junction bases: 9. CDR3 length: 15 residues. CDR1 and CDR2 (germline): GTSNPN, SVGIG (reference sequence). CDR3 residues: CAWTGQPFFNQPQHF. The CDR3 nucleotides are TGTGCCTGGACGGGACAGCCCTTTTTCAATCAGCCCCAGCATTTT.

This clone appeared once. The CDR3 sequence: CASSDSGGGTDTQYF. The CDR3 DNA is TGTGCCAGCAGTGATAGCGGGGGTGGAACAGATACGCAGTATTTT. The chain has TRBV25-1 and TRBJ2-3, with 9 bases matching TRBD2. There are 15 residues in the CDR3. V shed 3 bases, J shed 3 bases, and the junction held 4 bases outside the gene matches. Germline CDR1 is MGHDK and CDR2 is SYGVNS.

The rearrangement joins TRBV28 to TRBJ2-2; 7 bases map to TRBD2. This CDR3 region has 13 residues. V trimming: 8 bases; J trimming: 3 bases; junction bases outside the gene matches: 3. CDR1 and CDR2 from the germline V gene are MDHEN and SYDVKM. The chain's CDR3 is CASRGEYTGELFF. CDR3 DNA: TGTGCCAGCCGGGGGGAGTACACCGGGGAGCTGTTTTTT. The entire variable domain, with the rest obtained from reference TRBV28 and TRBJ2-2, is as follows: DVKVTQSSRYLVKRTGEKVFLECVQDMDHENMFWYRQDPGLGLRLIYFSYDVKMKEKGDIPEGYSVSREKKERFSLILESASTNQTSMYLCASRGEYTGELFFGEGSRLTVL.

This chain uses TRBV5-1 with TRBJ1-1; 8 bases map to TRBD1. CDR1 is SGHRS, CDR2 YFSETQ, per germline. This CDR3 contains 14 residues. V lost 1 base and J lost 6; bases outside the gene matches: 5. The CDR3 region is CASSLSHRGAEAFF. In DNA, the CDR3 is TGCGCCAGCAGCTTGTCCCACAGGGGGGCTGAAGCTTTCTTT. The full variable domain, in which reference TRBV5-1 and TRBJ1-1 provide the parts outside the CDR3, is KAGVTQTPRYLIKTRGQQVTLSCSPISGHRSVSWYQQTPGQGLQFLFEYFSETQRNKGNFPGRFSGRQFSNSRSEMNVSTLELGDSALYLCASSLSHRGAEAFFGQGTRLTVV.

This chain links TRBV2 with TRBJ1-5, with D maybe TRBD1 (5 bases). The germline V gene has CDR1 SNHLY and CDR2 FYNNEI. The CDR3 sequence is 14 residues long. Trimming took off 9 bases at V and 3 bases at J, with 15 bases between the two ends. CDR3 in amino acids: CASQGIRNNQPQHF. For the CDR3, the DNA is TGTGCCAGTCAGGGTATCAGAAACAATCAGCCCCAGCATTTT.